This TCR beta chain was obtained from a study of OX40 agonist ivuxolimab in advanced cancers. Study outcomes and limitations: Expanded clones were, on average, more numerous among CD8+ T cells than CD4+.

Assay: immunoSEQ multiplex PCR; the TCRdb copy retains only in-frame clones and omits some. Among about 80,000 clones listed, approximately 90% were seen once. Enrollment shut out patients with autoimmune disease history or systemic immunosuppression. In the case of this clone: Its antigen is not known.

This sequence originates from an adult with an advanced solid tumor such as melanoma, head and neck, liver or kidney cancer. This specimen was CD4+ or CD8+ T cells sorted from blood, taken in a trial of the OX40 agonist ivuxolimab.

The CDR3 is CASSRGQGSSYEQYF. CDR3 nucleotides: TGCGCCAGCAGCCGCGGACAGGGGAGCTCCTACGAGCAGTACTTC. The rearrangement joins TRBV5-1 to TRBJ2-7, with 9 bases that match TRBD1. CDR1 is SGHRS, CDR2 YFSETQ, per germline. V dropped 4 bases and J dropped 0; count of bases not matched to a gene: 5. This CDR3 is built from 15 residues.